The clone carrying this T cell receptor (beta chain) has only a few counts. What it binds is not known. TCRdb processed the 5' RACE reads anew with MiXCR; each CDR3 protein has one entry. There are 220,000 or so distinct CDR3 sequences in the sample; 15% to 20% occur only once, and about 39% lies in the top ten. These data originate in a study of CD8 T cells in ankylosing spondylitis. Findings of the study overall: Ankylosing spondylitis blood appeared to be characterized by a TCR beta motif of roughly eight highly homologous variants.

The CDR3 extends over 14 amino acids. The V end was cut by 3 bases, the J end by 0 bases, with 8 bases between. The V call is TRBV12-3 or TRBV12-4, the J call TRBJ1-1; D perhaps matches TRBD1 (5 bases). Sequencing input: blood, either unsorted or a sorted T cell fraction (not recorded which). This TCR was sampled from a male donor with ankylosing spondylitis. In DNA, the CDR3 is TGTGCCAGCAGTTTTGGGGGGTTGAACACTGAAGCTTTCTTT. Amino acid sequence: CASSFGGLNTEAFF.